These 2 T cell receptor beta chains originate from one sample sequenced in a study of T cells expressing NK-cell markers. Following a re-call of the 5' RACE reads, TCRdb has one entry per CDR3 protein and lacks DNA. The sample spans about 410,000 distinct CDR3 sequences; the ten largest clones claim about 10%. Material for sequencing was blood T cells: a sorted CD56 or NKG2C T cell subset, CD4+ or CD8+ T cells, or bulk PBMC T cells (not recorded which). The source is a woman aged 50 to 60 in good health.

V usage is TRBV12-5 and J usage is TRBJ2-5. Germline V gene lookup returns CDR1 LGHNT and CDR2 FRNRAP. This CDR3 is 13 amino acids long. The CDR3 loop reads CASGLFLRETQYF.

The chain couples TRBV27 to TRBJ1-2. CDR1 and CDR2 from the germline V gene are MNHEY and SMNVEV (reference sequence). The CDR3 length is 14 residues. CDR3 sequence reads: CASSPNGTPGYNTF.